The 18 T cell receptor beta chains in this list originate from one sample, sequenced in a study of T cells expressing NK-cell markers. TCRdb re-called the 5' RACE reads and shows each CDR3 protein once, DNA omitted. With 500,000 to 600,000 distinct CDR3 sequences in the sample, the ten largest clones hold about 3.6%. The sample was blood T cells: a sorted CD56 or NKG2C T cell subset, CD4+ or CD8+ T cells, or bulk PBMC T cells (not recorded which). The receptors were sampled from a man between 18 and 29 years old in good health.

The rearrangement links TRBV13 to TRBJ2-3. The V gene's germline CDR1 is PRHDT and CDR2 FYEKMQ (reference sequence). The CDR3 consists of 15 residues. The CDR3 reads CASSLGPEDTDTQYF.

This chain uses TRBV20-1 with TRBJ2-7; the D gene TCRdb calls, TRBD2, cannot be checked with no DNA. The CDR3 is made up of 13 amino acids. The germline CDR1 and CDR2 sequences are DFQATT and SNEGSKA (reference sequence). The CDR3 spells CSAIRAGEREQYF.

The rearrangement uses TRBV4-2 and TRBJ2-5; the D call from TCRdb, TRBD2, cannot be confirmed without DNA. The CDR3 sequence is 14 residues long. Germline V gene lookup returns CDR1 LGHNA and CDR2 YNFKEQ. CDR3 sequence: CAVSAGGRQETQYF.

The chain combines TRBV6-5 with TRBJ2-5; the D gene TCRdb calls, TRBD1, cannot be checked with no DNA. This CDR3 has 15 amino acids. From germline, CDR1 is MNHEY and CDR2 SVGAGI. CDR3 region: CASSYSRDRGVTQYF.

The rearrangement uses TRBV7-2 and TRBJ2-7; TCRdb's D gene call, TRBD2, goes unchecked for lack of DNA. Germline values: CDR1 SGHTA, CDR2 FQGNSA. The CDR3 has 14 residues. CDR3 residues: CASSLTGTRTEQYF.

The chain is built from TRBV5-1 and TRBJ2-3; with no DNA, the TCRdb D assignment of TRBD2 cannot be verified. CDR1 and CDR2 (germline): SGHRS, YFSETQ. This CDR3 contains 16 residues. The CDR3 reads CASSLATAGGTDTQYF.

The rearrangement uses TRBV29-1 and TRBJ2-5; TCRdb's D gene call, TRBD1, goes unchecked for lack of DNA. This CDR3 spans 15 amino acids. Germline CDR1 is SQVTM and CDR2 is ANQGSEA. CDR3 residues: CSVEATGGGGETQYF.

The chain combines TRBV29-1 with TRBJ1-2; the TRBD1 assignment by TCRdb is unverifiable without DNA. From germline, CDR1 is SQVTM and CDR2 ANQGSEA. The CDR3 covers 13 residues. The CDR3 here is CSAQPPGTYGYTF.

The chain links TRBV19 to TRBJ1-5. CDR3 length: 16 amino acids. Per germline, CDR1 LNHDA and CDR2 SQIVND (reference sequence). This CDR3 reads CASSIRTDFSNQPQHF.

The gene calls are TRBV2 and TRBJ2-1. The germline CDR1 and CDR2 sequences are SNHLY and FYNNEI. The CDR3 contains 11 residues. This chain's CDR3 is CAKSDYNEQFF.

The genes are TRBV29-1 and TRBJ1-2. In germline, CDR1 is SQVTM, CDR2 ANQGSEA. CDR3 size: 12 residues. The CDR3 sequence is CSAGLSNRGYTF.

The gene calls are TRBV7-9 and TRBJ2-1; TCRdb outputs TRBD1, but without DNA this stays unchecked. CDR1 is SEHNR and CDR2 is FQNEAQ in the germline V gene (reference sequence). This CDR3 comprises 13 residues. CDR3 in amino acids: CASNEGGKDEQFF.

The J gene is TRBJ2-1, the V gene TRBV12-3 or TRBV12-4; TCRdb selects TRBD1, and the lack of DNA leaves this call unchecked. This CDR3 comprises 11 residues. The CDR3 is CASSLGTQPFF.

The gene calls are TRBV7-2 and TRBJ1-2; TCRdb selects TRBD1, and the lack of DNA leaves this call unchecked. Germline CDR1 SGHTA, CDR2 FQGNSA. The CDR3 runs 14 residues. This CDR3 reads CASRGGRILRGYTF. Full variable domain (remainder filled in from reference TRBV7-2 and TRBJ1-2): GAGVSQSPSNKVTEKGKDVELRCDPISGHTALYWYRQSLGQGLEFLIYFQGNSAPDKSGLPSDRFSAERTGGSVSTLTIQRTQQEDSAVYLCASRGGRILRGYTFGSGTRLTVV.

This CDR3 reads CASKQGAKNIQYF. V usage is TRBV27 and J usage is TRBJ2-4; TCRdb returns TRBD1, unconfirmable since there is no DNA. Germline V CDR1 and CDR2: MNHEY, SMNVEV (reference sequence). This CDR3 is built from 13 residues.

The chain recombines TRBV20-1 with TRBJ2-1. CDR3 size: 13 residues. Germline V gives CDR1 DFQATT, CDR2 SNEGSKA (reference sequence). CDR3 sequence reads: CSARQGYYNEQFF.

This sequence joins TRBV12-3 or TRBV12-4 and TRBJ2-2; the D call of TRBD2 rests on TCRdb alone, since no DNA is present to check it. The CDR3 is 16 residues long. The chain's CDR3 is CASSLAGSGSPGELFF.

V gene TRBV4-1 combines with J gene TRBJ2-1; the D call from TCRdb, TRBD2, cannot be confirmed without DNA. CDR3 length: 16 amino acids. The germline V gene encodes CDR1 MGHRA and CDR2 YSYEKL. CDR3 region: CASSDSRGRMIHEQFF.